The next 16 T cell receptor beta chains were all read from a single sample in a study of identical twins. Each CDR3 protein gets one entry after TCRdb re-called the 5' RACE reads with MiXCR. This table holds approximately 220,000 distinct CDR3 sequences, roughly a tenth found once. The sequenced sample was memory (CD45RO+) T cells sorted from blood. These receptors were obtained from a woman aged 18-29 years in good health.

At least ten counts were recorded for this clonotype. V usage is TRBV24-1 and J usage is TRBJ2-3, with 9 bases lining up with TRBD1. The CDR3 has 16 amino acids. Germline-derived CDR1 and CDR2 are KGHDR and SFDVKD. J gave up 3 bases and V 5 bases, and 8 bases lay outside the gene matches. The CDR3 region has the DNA TGTGCCACCAGTGGTAAAGGACAGGGGAGAACAGATACGCAGTATTTT. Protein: CATSGKGQGRTDTQYF.

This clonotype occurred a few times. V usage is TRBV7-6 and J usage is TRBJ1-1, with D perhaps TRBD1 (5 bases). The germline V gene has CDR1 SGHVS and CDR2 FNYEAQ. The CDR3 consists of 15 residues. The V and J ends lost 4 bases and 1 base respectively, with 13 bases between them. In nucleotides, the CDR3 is TGTGCCAGCAGCTCAGGGCCAGGCGAGAACACTGAAGCTTTCTTT. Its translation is CASSSGPGENTEAFF.

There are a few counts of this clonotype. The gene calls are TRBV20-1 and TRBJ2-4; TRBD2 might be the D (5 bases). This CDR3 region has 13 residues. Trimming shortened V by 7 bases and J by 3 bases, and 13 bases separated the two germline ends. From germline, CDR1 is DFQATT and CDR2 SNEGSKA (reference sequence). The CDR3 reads CSDFRECKNIQYF. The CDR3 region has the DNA TGCAGTGATTTTAGGGAGTGCAAAAACATTCAGTACTTC.

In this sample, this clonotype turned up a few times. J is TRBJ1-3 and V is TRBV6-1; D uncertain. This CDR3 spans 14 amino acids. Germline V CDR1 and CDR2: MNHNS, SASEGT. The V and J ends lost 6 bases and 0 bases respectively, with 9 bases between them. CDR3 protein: CASSQSHSGNTIYF. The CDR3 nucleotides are TGTGCCAGCAGCCAGAGCCACTCTGGAAACACCATATATTTT.

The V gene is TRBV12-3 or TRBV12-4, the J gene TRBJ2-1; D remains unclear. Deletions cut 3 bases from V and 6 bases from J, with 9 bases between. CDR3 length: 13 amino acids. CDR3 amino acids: CASSFIWGNEQFF. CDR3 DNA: TGTGCCAGCAGTTTTATTTGGGGCAATGAGCAGTTCTTC.

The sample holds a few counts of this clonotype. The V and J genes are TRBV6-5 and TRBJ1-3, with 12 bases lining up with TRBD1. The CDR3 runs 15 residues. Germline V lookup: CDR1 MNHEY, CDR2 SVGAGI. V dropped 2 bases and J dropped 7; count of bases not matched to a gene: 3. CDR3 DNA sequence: TGTGCCAGCAGTTACGGGGACAGGGGGCAGAACACCATATATTTT. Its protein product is CASSYGDRGQNTIYF.

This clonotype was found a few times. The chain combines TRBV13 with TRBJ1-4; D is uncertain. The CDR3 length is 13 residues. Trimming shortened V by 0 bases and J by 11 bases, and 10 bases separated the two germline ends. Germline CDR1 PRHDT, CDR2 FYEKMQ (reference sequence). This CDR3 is CASSLGNVGKLFF. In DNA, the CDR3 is TGTGCCAGCAGCTTAGGCAATGTTGGGAAACTGTTTTTT.

This CDR3 is CASSNPKSTDTQYF. CDR3 nucleotide sequence: TGTGCCAGCAGCAACCCGAAGAGCACAGATACGCAGTATTTT. The chain joins TRBV21-1 to TRBJ2-3. TRBV21-1 corresponds to a pseudogene. The CDR3 is 14 amino acids.

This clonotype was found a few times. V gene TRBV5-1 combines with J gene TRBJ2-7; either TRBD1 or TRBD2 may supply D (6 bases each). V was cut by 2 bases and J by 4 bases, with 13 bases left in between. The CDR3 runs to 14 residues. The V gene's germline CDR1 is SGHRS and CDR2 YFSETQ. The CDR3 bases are TGCGCCAGCAGCTTAGCCGGGGGCATGTACGAGCAGTACTTC. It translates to CASSLAGGMYEQYF.

The CDR3: CASSEDRGRGPARAFF. The CDR3 nucleotides are TGTGCCAGCTCCGAGGACAGGGGGAGAGGACCAGCACGGGCTTTCTTT. The chain has TRBV7-2 and TRBJ1-1, with 10 positions matching TRBD1. Germline V CDR1 and CDR2: SGHTA, FQGNSA. V trimming: 8 bases; J trimming: 11 bases; junction bases outside the gene matches: 20. This CDR3 is built from 16 residues.

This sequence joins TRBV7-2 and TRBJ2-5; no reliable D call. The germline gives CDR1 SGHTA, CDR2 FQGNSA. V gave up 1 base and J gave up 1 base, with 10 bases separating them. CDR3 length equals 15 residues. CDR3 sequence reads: CASSLGGSLQETQYF. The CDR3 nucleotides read TGTGCCAGCAGCTTAGGCGGCAGCCTCCAAGAGACCCAGTACTTC.

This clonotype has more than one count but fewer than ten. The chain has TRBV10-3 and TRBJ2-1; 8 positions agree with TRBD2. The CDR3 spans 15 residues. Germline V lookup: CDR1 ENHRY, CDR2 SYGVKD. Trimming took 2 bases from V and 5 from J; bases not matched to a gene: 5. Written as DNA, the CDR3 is TGTGCCATCAGTGAGCGGGGGGGTATGGACAATGAGCAGTTCTTC. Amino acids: CAISERGGMDNEQFF.

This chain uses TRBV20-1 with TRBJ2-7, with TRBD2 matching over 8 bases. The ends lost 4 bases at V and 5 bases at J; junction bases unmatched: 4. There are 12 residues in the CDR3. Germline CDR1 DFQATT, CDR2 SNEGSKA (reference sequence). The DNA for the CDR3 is TGCAGTGCTAATGCCGGGGGGGACGAGCAGTACTTC. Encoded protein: CSANAGGDEQYF.

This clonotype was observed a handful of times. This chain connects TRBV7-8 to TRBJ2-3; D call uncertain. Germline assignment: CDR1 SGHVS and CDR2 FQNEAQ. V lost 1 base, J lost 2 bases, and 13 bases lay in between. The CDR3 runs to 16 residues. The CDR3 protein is CASSLESPRLTDTQYF. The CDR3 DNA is TGTGCCAGCAGCTTAGAGTCACCACGCCTCACAGATACGCAGTATTTT. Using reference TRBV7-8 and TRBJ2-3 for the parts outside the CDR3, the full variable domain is GAGVSQSPRYKVAKRGQDVALRCDPISGHVSLFWYQQALGQGPEFLTYFQNEAQLDKSGLPSDRFFAERPEGSVSTLKIQRTQQEDSAVYLCASSLESPRLTDTQYFGPGTRLTVL.

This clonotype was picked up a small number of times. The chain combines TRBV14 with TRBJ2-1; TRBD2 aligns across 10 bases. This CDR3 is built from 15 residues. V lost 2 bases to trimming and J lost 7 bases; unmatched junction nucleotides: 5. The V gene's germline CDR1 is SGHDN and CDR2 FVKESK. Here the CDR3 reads CASSQLAGALNEQFF. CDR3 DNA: TGTGCCAGCAGCCAACTAGCGGGAGCGTTAAATGAGCAGTTCTTC.

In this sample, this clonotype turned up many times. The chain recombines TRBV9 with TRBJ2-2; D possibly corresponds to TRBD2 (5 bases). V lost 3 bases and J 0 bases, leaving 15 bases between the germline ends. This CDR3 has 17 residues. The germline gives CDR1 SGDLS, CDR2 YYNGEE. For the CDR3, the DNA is TGTGCCAGCAGCGCCGGGAACGCCGCGGCGAACACCGGGGAGCTGTTTTTT. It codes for CASSAGNAAANTGELFF.